The 8 T cell receptor beta chains presented below share a single source sample, sequenced in a study of T cells in narcolepsy. Only in-frame clones appear in the TCRdb table, and some are missing; sequencing was by immunoSEQ multiplex PCR. The data contain tens of thousands of clones, around 83% of them singletons. The material sequenced was CD45RA- memory CD4+ T cells from PBMCs. These receptors all come from a human donor with narcolepsy.

This sequence joins TRBV2 and TRBJ2-3; D ambiguous. CDR1 is SNHLY and CDR2 is FYNNEI in the germline V gene. CDR3 size: 17 residues. Trimming removed 4 bases from V and 0 bases from J, with 17 bases in between. DNA of the CDR3: TGTGCCAGCAGTGTATCGGGCCCCCTTTCTAGCACAGATACGCAGTATTTT. Encoded protein: CASSVSGPLSSTDTQYF.

The rearrangement uses TRBV29-1 and TRBJ2-3; D call uncertain. This CDR3 contains 14 residues. Germline assignment: CDR1 SQVTM and CDR2 ANQGSEA. The CDR3 loop reads CRNEGFISTDTQYF. The CDR3 DNA reads as TGCAGGAATGAAGGGTTCATTAGCACAGATACGCAGTATTTT.

The chain combines TRBV6-1 with TRBJ2-1, with D tentatively TRBD2 (6 bases). The CDR3 loop spans 15 amino acids. The V gene's germline CDR1 is MNHNS and CDR2 SASEGT. The V and J ends lost 0 bases and 12 bases respectively, with 18 bases between them. CDR3 nucleotides: TGTGCCAGCAGTGAAGCTAGGGATAGCGGTTTTAGGCAGTTCTTC. This sequence encodes CASSEARDSGFRQFF.

The chain employs TRBV5-1 and TRBJ1-5; TRBD1 agrees at 7 bases. The V gene end was trimmed by 0 bases and the J gene end by 2 bases; junction bases not matched to a gene: 2. The CDR3 spans 15 residues. Germline-derived CDR1 and CDR2 are SGHRS and YFSETQ. The CDR3 region is CASSLGQGGNQPQHF. The CDR3 DNA follows: TGCGCCAGCAGCTTGGGACAGGGAGGCAATCAGCCCCAGCATTTT.

This chain connects TRBV4-2 to TRBJ2-2; TRBD1 is a possible D gene (6 bases). This CDR3 has 13 residues. Germline loops: CDR1 LGHNA, CDR2 YNFKEQ. Trimming shortened V by 5 bases and J by 7 bases, and 11 bases separated the two germline ends. The CDR3 nucleotides are TGTGCCAGCAGCTCCAGGGGTCACGGGGAGCTGTTTTTT. Amino acids: CASSSRGHGELFF.

This clone was detected only a few times. The rearrangement joins TRBV7-7 to TRBJ2-5, with a weak D call TRBD1 (5 bases). Per the germline V gene, CDR1 is SSHAT and CDR2 is FNYEAQ (reference sequence). The CDR3 has 15 amino acids. The V end was cut by 3 bases, the J end by 1 base, with 12 bases between. As DNA, the CDR3 is TGTGCCAGCAGCTTGGGGCACCCACCCCAAGAGACCCAGTACTTC. The encoded protein is CASSLGHPPQETQYF.

The genes are TRBV2 and TRBJ2-7; perhaps TRBD2 as D (6 bases). V lost 6 bases to trimming and J lost 3 bases, with 18 bases between them. The CDR3 length is 15 residues. Per germline, CDR1 SNHLY and CDR2 FYNNEI. In nucleotides, the CDR3 is TGTGCCAGCAGGGAAAGACCTACCGGGGGCTACGAGCAGTACTTC. It encodes CASRERPTGGYEQYF.

The chain combines TRBV27 with TRBJ2-7, with 10 bases aligning to TRBD2. This CDR3 is 14 amino acids long. Germline values: CDR1 MNHEY, CDR2 SMNVEV (reference sequence). J lost 3 bases, V lost 6 bases, and 5 bases had no gene match. The CDR3 reads CASSEASGSYEQYF. DNA of the CDR3: TGTGCCAGCAGCGAGGCTAGCGGGAGCTACGAGCAGTACTTC.